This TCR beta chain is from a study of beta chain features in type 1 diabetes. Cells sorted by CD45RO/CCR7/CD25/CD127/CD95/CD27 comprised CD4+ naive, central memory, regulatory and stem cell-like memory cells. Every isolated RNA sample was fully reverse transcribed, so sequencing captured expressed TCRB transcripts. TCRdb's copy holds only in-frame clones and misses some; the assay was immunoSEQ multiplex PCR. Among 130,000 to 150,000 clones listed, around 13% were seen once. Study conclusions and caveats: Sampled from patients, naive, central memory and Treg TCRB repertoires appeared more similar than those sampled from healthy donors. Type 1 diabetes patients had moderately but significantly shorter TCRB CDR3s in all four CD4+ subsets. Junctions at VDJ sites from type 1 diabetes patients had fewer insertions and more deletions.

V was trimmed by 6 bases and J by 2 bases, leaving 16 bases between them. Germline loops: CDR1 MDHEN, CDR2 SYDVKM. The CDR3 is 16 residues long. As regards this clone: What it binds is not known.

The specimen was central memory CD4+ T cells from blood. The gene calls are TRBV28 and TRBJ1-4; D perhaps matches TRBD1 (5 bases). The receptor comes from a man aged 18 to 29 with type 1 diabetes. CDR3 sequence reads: CASSPMGRMTNEKLFF. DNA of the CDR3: TGTGCCAGCAGCCCTATGGGACGGATGACTAATGAAAAACTGTTTTTT.